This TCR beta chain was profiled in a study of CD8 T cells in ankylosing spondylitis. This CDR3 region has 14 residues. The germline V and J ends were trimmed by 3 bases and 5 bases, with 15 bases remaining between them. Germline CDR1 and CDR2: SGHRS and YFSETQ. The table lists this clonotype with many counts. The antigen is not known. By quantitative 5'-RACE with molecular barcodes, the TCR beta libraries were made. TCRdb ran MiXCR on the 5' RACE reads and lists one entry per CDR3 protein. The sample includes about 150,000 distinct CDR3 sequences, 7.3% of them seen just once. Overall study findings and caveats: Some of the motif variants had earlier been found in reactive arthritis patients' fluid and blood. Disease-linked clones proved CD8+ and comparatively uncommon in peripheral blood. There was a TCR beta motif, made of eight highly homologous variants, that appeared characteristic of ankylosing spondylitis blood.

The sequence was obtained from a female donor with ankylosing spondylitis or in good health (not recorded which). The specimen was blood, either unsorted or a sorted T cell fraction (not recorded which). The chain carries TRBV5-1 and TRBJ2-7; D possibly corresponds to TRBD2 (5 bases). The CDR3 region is CASSSPDLEDEQYF. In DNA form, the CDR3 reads TGCGCCAGCAGCTCCCCGGACCTGGAGGACGAGCAGTACTTC.